Following are 21 T cell receptor beta chains from one sample sequenced in a study of response to subunit inactivated influenza vaccine. From the RT-PCR reads, TCRdb called clonotypes with MiXCR, one entry per CDR3 protein. The sample carries about 540,000 distinct CDR3 sequences, 20% to 25% recorded once. This same sample was also taken into another study, of T cells expressing NK-cell markers. That work states: cDNA encoding TCR beta was synthesized via 5'RACE template switching incorporating UMIs.

The sample in question was CD4+ T cells sorted from PBMCs, obtained approximately 13 days after vaccination. The receptor source for this set is a middle-aged man who received an inactivated influenza vaccine.

DNA of the CDR3: TGCGCCACCTCAGGGGGGGCCACTTCGAACACCGGGGAGCTGTTTTTT. Its translation is CATSGGATSNTGELFF. This chain connects TRBV5-1 to TRBJ2-2; tentatively, D is TRBD1 or TRBD2 (7 bases each). V dropped 9 bases and J dropped 0 bases, with 18 bases sitting between them. The CDR3 is made up of 16 amino acids. Germline V gives CDR1 SGHRS, CDR2 YFSETQ.

The chain joins TRBV20-1 to TRBJ1-4; D not resolved. Between the trimmed V and J ends, which lost 0 bases and 0 bases, there was a span of 8 bases. CDR1 is DFQATT, CDR2 SNEGSKA, per germline (reference sequence). This CDR3 has 15 residues. CDR3 nucleotide sequence: TGCAGTGCTAGAGATCCGAGAGCAACTAATGAAAAACTGTTTTTT. Protein sequence: CSARDPRATNEKLFF.

This clonotype showed up just a few times. The chain carries TRBV24-1 and TRBJ2-5, with D possibly being TRBD1 or TRBD2 (6 bases each). The V gene's germline CDR1 is KGHDR and CDR2 SFDVKD. This CDR3 contains 12 residues. V lost 6 bases and J lost 5, with 9 bases in between. The CDR3: CATSTGAETQYF. CDR3 DNA: TGTGCCACCAGTACGGGGGCGGAGACCCAGTACTTC.

The chain couples TRBV15 to TRBJ2-3; D possibly corresponds to TRBD2 (5 bases). Trimming removed 2 bases from V and 6 bases from J, with 9 bases in between. Germline CDR1 LNHNV, CDR2 YYDKDF (reference sequence). This CDR3 contains 13 residues. DNA of the CDR3: TGTGCCACCAGCAGACCCCCGGGGGATACGCAGTATTTT. Protein sequence: CATSRPPGDTQYF.

V and J are TRBV20-1 and TRBJ2-3; TRBD2 aligns across 7 bases. The CDR3 contains 15 residues. Germline V gene sequence: CDR1 DFQATT, CDR2 SNEGSKA (reference sequence). After removal of 6 bases from V and 4 bases from J, the junction contained 13 bases not matched to a gene. CDR3 in DNA: TGCAGTGCCGAGGAGCCTAGCGGCTTTTCAGATACGCAGTATTTT. This translates into CSAEEPSGFSDTQYF.

The V call is TRBV19, the J call TRBJ2-2, with D hard to call. Germline lookup yields CDR1 LNHDA and CDR2 SQIVND (reference sequence). V lost 6 bases, J lost 6 bases, and 11 bases lay in between. CDR3 length: 13 residues. The CDR3 nucleotides read TGTGCCAGTAGCCCTTTGATGCCCGGGGAGCTGTTTTTT. Residues: CASSPLMPGELFF.

This clonotype was detected only a few times. The chain recombines TRBV5-6 with TRBJ1-1; no firm D call. The germline gives CDR1 SGHDT, CDR2 YYEEEE. The V and J ends lost 2 bases and 1 base respectively, with 9 bases between them. The CDR3 has 14 residues. The CDR3 DNA reads TGTGCCAGCAGCTTAAGACTCAGGAACACTGAAGCTTTCTTT. Translated: CASSLRLRNTEAFF.

This rearrangement joins TRBV20-1 to TRBJ1-5; D is ambiguous. The CDR3 spans 14 residues. CDR1 and CDR2 (germline): DFQATT, SNEGSKA (reference sequence). V lost 6 bases and J 0 bases, leaving 12 bases between the germline ends. For the CDR3, the DNA is TGCAGTGCGCGGACCGATGCTAGCAATCAGCCCCAGCATTTT. This translates into CSARTDASNQPQHF.

As concerns this clonotype: One end of the junction varies from germline; a read error may be responsible. The chain recombines TRBV28 with TRBJ2-3; no clear D. The CDR3 totals 14 residues. Per germline, CDR1 MDHEN and CDR2 SYDVKM. CDR3 DNA: TGTGCCAGCACTTTATTTCCGAGCACAGATACGCAGTATTTT. Translated: CASTLFPSTDTQYF. The full variable domain, completed using reference TRBV28 and TRBJ2-3, is DVKVTQSSRYLVKRTGEKVFLECVQDMDHENMFWYRQDPGLGLRLIYFSYDVKMKEKGDIPEGYSVSREKKERFSLILESASTNQTSMYLCASTLFPSTDTQYFGPGTRLTVL.

CDR3 amino acids: CASSGRQGRTEAFF. CDR3 sequence (DNA): TGTGCCAGCAGTGGTAGACAGGGGAGGACTGAAGCTTTCTTT. V usage is TRBV12-3 or TRBV12-4 and J usage is TRBJ1-1; the match to TRBD1 covers 8 bases. The V gene end was trimmed by 5 bases and the J gene end by 5 bases; junction bases not matched to a gene: 7. The CDR3 length is 14 residues.

This clonotype was detected many times. The genes are TRBV29-1 and TRBJ1-2; D not certain. Germline lookup yields CDR1 SQVTM and CDR2 ANQGSEA. CDR3 length: 11 amino acids. Deletions cut 6 bases from V and 6 bases from J, with 11 bases between. DNA for the CDR3: TGCAGCGTGCAACAATACAATGGCTACACCTTC. It is translated as CSVQQYNGYTF.

A few counts support this clonotype. The chain combines TRBV29-1 with TRBJ2-3, with D perhaps matching TRBD1 (6 bases). Germline V gene lookup returns CDR1 SQVTM and CDR2 ANQGSEA. The CDR3 sequence is 15 residues long. V was cut by 4 bases and J by 2 bases, with 16 bases left in between. This chain's CDR3 is CSVGLGGQATDTQYF. The CDR3 nucleotides are TGCAGCGTTGGTTTAGGGGGACAAGCCACAGATACGCAGTATTTT.

The chain couples TRBV6-5 to TRBJ1-2; D call uncertain. Deletions cut 0 bases from V and 3 bases from J, with 11 bases between. This CDR3 is 15 amino acids long. The germline V gene has CDR1 MNHEY and CDR2 SVGAGI. The CDR3: CASSYSPGADYGYTF. In DNA form, the CDR3 reads TGTGCCAGCAGTTACTCTCCCGGTGCGGACTATGGCTACACCTTC.

This clonotype has a handful of counts. This chain uses TRBV12-3 or TRBV12-4 with TRBJ2-1; D unresolved. CDR3 length: 12 residues. V gave up 6 bases and J gave up 6 bases, with 9 bases separating them. The CDR3 sequence is CASSPEGNEQFF. The CDR3, as DNA: TGTGCCAGCAGCCCCGAAGGCAATGAGCAGTTCTTC.

This clonotype was found many times. At one of its ends the junction is not consistent with the germline gene, which may arise from a read error. The rearrangement links TRBV12-3 or TRBV12-4 to TRBJ2-7; no reliable D call. This CDR3 comprises 12 residues. CDR3 residues: CASSLGGRPISF. The CDR3 DNA is TGTGCCAGCAGTTTAGGGGGAAGACCCATCAGTTTC.

This sequence joins TRBV6-2 or TRBV6-3 and TRBJ2-1; 15 bases are shared with TRBD2. Germline assignment: CDR1 MNHEY and CDR2 SVGEGT. V trimming: 4 bases; J trimming: 8 bases; junction bases outside the gene matches: 6. The CDR3 is 16 amino acids. The CDR3, as DNA: TGTGCCAGCAGTTCCGGACTAGCGGGGGGGGCTTATGAGCAGTTCTTC. This codes for CASSSGLAGGAYEQFF.

Only a few counts were recorded for this clonotype. The chain combines TRBV7-2 with TRBJ2-7; D unresolved. Trimming pared 2 bases from V and 12 bases from J, leaving 11 bases between. CDR3 length: 11 residues. CDR1 is SGHTA, CDR2 FQGNSA, per germline. The CDR3 bases are TGTGCCAGCAGCTTAAGTCTAGTACCGTACTTC. As protein: CASSLSLVPYF.

V is TRBV6-5 and J is TRBJ1-5; D perhaps matches TRBD1 (6 bases). V was shortened by 2 bases and J by 2 bases, with 10 bases between the two germline ends. The germline CDR1 and CDR2 sequences are MNHEY and SVGAGI. The CDR3 has 15 residues. The CDR3 here is CASSYGRGGNQPQHF. For the CDR3, the DNA is TGTGCCAGCAGTTACGGGAGGGGGGGCAATCAGCCCCAGCATTTT.

The sample holds a few counts of this clonotype. The chain couples TRBV12-3 or TRBV12-4 to TRBJ2-7, with 8 bases matching TRBD2. J gave up 2 bases and V 5 bases, and 2 bases lay outside the gene matches. The CDR3 is 13 amino acids. CDR3: CASSAGGAYEQYF. CDR3 bases: TGTGCCAGCAGTGCCGGGGGGGCCTACGAGCAGTACTTC.

This clonotype has a handful of counts. This chain links TRBV6-2 or TRBV6-3 with TRBJ2-7, with 7 bases that match TRBD2. The CDR3 runs 16 residues. CDR1 is MNHEY and CDR2 is SVGEGT in the germline V gene. V shed 6 bases and J 3 bases; nucleotides not matched to a gene: 14. The CDR3 loop reads CASSQIVLQRDYEQYF. The CDR3, as DNA: TGTGCCAGCAGCCAAATCGTTCTCCAGCGGGACTACGAGCAGTACTTC.

The chain links TRBV5-1 to TRBJ2-1, with 7 bases that match TRBD2. Germline CDR1 reads SGHRS; CDR2 reads YFSETQ. There are 16 residues in the CDR3. J lost 0 bases, V lost 0 bases, and 3 bases had no gene match. In DNA, the CDR3 is TGCGCCAGCAGCTTGGATACGGGAGGCTCCTACAATGAGCAGTTCTTC. Protein: CASSLDTGGSYNEQFF.